This T cell receptor beta chain was identified during a study of blood T cell repertoires in COVID-19. Trimming shortened V by 3 bases and J by 0 bases, and 6 bases separated the two germline ends. Germline V lookup: CDR1 SEHNR, CDR2 FQNEAQ (reference sequence). This CDR3 is 14 amino acids long. Profiled with immunoSEQ multiplex PCR; TCRdb holds only in-frame clones, not every one. The sample carries around 20,000 clones, 89% recorded once. The receptor was isolated from a human donor with active COVID-19. The donor label of this sample is uncertain. The V call is TRBV7-9, the J call TRBJ1-3, with D perhaps matching TRBD1 (5 bases). Sequencing was done on a sample of peripheral blood. CDR3 bases: TGTGCCAGCAGCTTGGGGGGCTCTGGAAACACCATATATTTT. Its protein product is CASSLGGSGNTIYF.